Below are 9 T cell receptor beta chains sequenced from a single sample in a study of Ad26.COV2.S vaccination and SARS-CoV-2 variants. Treatment denoted: 19 received Ad26.COV2.S at low or high dose, single or two shots; about 5 received placebo; per-sample allocation not given. Sampling was done on day 63 after the first vaccine or placebo injection. TCRdb's copy holds only in-frame clones and misses some; the assay was immunoSEQ multiplex PCR. Here the sample spans about 410,000 clones, roughly 90% being singletons. Specimen: peripheral blood, collected in a trial of Ad26.COV2.S vaccine versus placebo. All receptors come from a person aged 18-65 years who received the Ad26.COV2.S COVID-19 vaccine or a placebo.

The table lists this clone with a count of one. This chain uses TRBV28 with TRBJ1-4, with 7 nucleotides matching TRBD1. Germline-derived CDR1 and CDR2 are MDHEN and SYDVKM. V gave up 4 bases and J gave up 7 bases; unmatched junction bases: 9. The CDR3 has 15 residues. The CDR3 DNA reads as TGTGCCAGCAGTTCCGACAGGGAAAGAGGTGAAAAACTGTTTTTT. Translated: CASSSDRERGEKLFF.

This clone showed up many times. The chain links TRBV4-1 to TRBJ2-4, with 12 bases fitting TRBD2. J lost 8 bases, V lost 6 bases, and 5 bases had no gene match. Germline CDR1 is MGHRA and CDR2 is YSYEKL. This CDR3 is built from 14 residues. The CDR3 protein is CASSSSGGGDIQYF. The CDR3 DNA sequence: TGCGCCAGCAGTTCTAGCGGGGGGGGCGACATTCAGTACTTC.

This chain connects TRBV13 to TRBJ1-3; no reliable D call. V lost 3 bases to trimming and J lost 0 bases, with 6 bases between them. This CDR3 has 14 amino acids. Germline-derived CDR1 and CDR2 are PRHDT and FYEKMQ (reference sequence). The CDR3 nucleotides read TGTGCCAGCAGCTTGGCAAGCTCTGGAAACACCATATATTTT. Residues: CASSLASSGNTIYF.

This rearrangement joins TRBV27 to TRBJ2-1, with TRBD1 matching over 11 bases. Germline values: CDR1 MNHEY, CDR2 SMNVEV (reference sequence). The V and J ends lost 5 bases and 4 bases, in that order; junction bases with no gene match: 4. The CDR3 consists of 15 residues. The CDR3 is CASSRTGGAYNEQFF. In nucleotides, the CDR3 is TGTGCCAGCAGTCGGACAGGGGGCGCTTACAATGAGCAGTTCTTC.

This rearrangement joins TRBV23-1 to TRBJ2-7, with a tentative D call TRBD2 (6 bases). TRBV23-1 falls under the ORF class, with uncertain function. Between the trimmed V and J ends, which lost 8 bases and 4 bases, there was a span of 18 bases. This CDR3 comprises 14 residues. The CDR3 nucleotides are TGCGCCAGCGGGGGTGCGGGGACCCTTTACGAGCAGTACTTC. This codes for CASGGAGTLYEQYF.

V gene TRBV7-8 combines with J gene TRBJ2-3; 9 bases line up with TRBD2. Trimming took 1 base from V and 5 from J; bases not matched to a gene: 7. Per the germline V gene, CDR1 is SGHVS and CDR2 is FQNEAQ. The CDR3 spans 16 residues. CDR3 amino acids: CASSLVSLAGRDTQYF. Written as DNA, the CDR3 is TGTGCCAGCAGCTTAGTATCCCTAGCGGGGAGAGATACGCAGTATTTT.

The chain couples TRBV5-4 to TRBJ2-7; TRBD2 might be the D (5 bases). CDR1 SGHNT and CDR2 YYREEE come from the germline V gene (reference sequence). V was shortened by 2 bases and J by 5 bases, with 8 bases between the two germline ends. This CDR3 contains 12 residues. DNA for the CDR3: TGTGCCAGCAGCTTCGGGGTGGACGAGCAGTACTTC. This encodes CASSFGVDEQYF.

The chain links TRBV7-9 to TRBJ2-7; no definite D call. Trimming stripped 5 bases from V and 3 bases from J, with 20 bases between. The CDR3 runs 16 residues. Germline V gene sequence: CDR1 SEHNR, CDR2 FQNEAQ (reference sequence). The DNA for the CDR3 is TGTGCCAGCAGCCCCCCGGGCCTAAGGATCGGCTACGAGCAGTACTTC. Its protein product is CASSPPGLRIGYEQYF. Using reference TRBV7-9 and TRBJ2-7 for the parts outside the CDR3, the full variable domain is DTGVSQNPRHKITKRGQNVTFRCDPISEHNRLYWYRQTLGQGPEFLTYFQNEAQLEKSRLLSDRFSAERPKGSFSTLEIQRTEQGDSAMYLCASSPPGLRIGYEQYFGPGTRLTVT.

This sequence joins TRBV4-3 and TRBJ2-6; TRBD1 might be the D (6 bases). Germline CDR1 LGHNA, CDR2 YSLEER. V lost 1 base and J lost 0, with 10 bases in between. The CDR3 totals 17 residues. The CDR3 DNA sequence: TGCGCCAGCAGCCAAGGACAGGTGTACTCTGGGGCCAACGTCCTGACTTTC. As protein: CASSQGQVYSGANVLTF.